The next 4 T cell receptor beta chains were all read from a single sample in a study of T cell changes during pregnancy in multiple sclerosis. Repertoires were generated with immunoSEQ multiplex PCR, while TCRdb's copy carries only in-frame clones and drops some. The table includes tens of thousands of clones, 92% detected once. The specimen comprised peripheral blood, sampled before pregnancy. These receptors all come from a female donor with multiple sclerosis, enrolled in a pregnancy study.

This clone has only one observation. This rearrangement joins TRBV9 to TRBJ1-4; 10 bases map to TRBD1. Trimming cost V 2 bases and J 7 bases; bases outside gene matches: 8. Germline V gene sequence: CDR1 SGDLS, CDR2 YYNGEE. This CDR3 has 16 amino acids. In DNA, the CDR3 is TGTGCCAGCAGCGTCCACGAGACAGGGGGCTTTGAAAAACTGTTTTTT. It specifies CASSVHETGGFEKLFF.

This clone showed up just once. The chain couples TRBV7-2 to TRBJ2-5; 9 bases match TRBD1. Germline assignment: CDR1 SGHTA and CDR2 FQGNSA. Trimming removed 4 bases from V and 5 bases from J; junction bases left unmatched: 8. This CDR3 has 15 amino acids. The CDR3, as DNA: TGTGCCAGCAGCTCAGGGACAGGGATTGGGGAGACCCAGTACTTC. Translating it yields CASSSGTGIGETQYF.

This clone was seen only once. The genes are TRBV25-1 and TRBJ1-3; D might be TRBD1 (6 bases). Looked up from germline, CDR1 is MGHDK and CDR2 is SYGVNS. The CDR3 length is 18 residues. Trimming cost V 1 base and J 0 bases, with 16 bases left between them. CDR3 amino acids: CASSEWGGTGHSGNTIYF. CDR3 bases: TGTGCCAGCAGTGAATGGGGGGGCACAGGCCACTCTGGAAACACCATATATTTT.

The chain joins TRBV28 to TRBJ2-3, with unresolved D. This CDR3 contains 14 residues. Germline V lookup: CDR1 MDHEN, CDR2 SYDVKM. Trimming shortened V by 1 base and J by 0 bases, and 5 bases separated the two germline ends. CDR3 loop: CASSLLESTDTQYF. In DNA, the CDR3 is TGTGCCAGCAGTTTATTGGAGAGCACAGATACGCAGTATTTT.